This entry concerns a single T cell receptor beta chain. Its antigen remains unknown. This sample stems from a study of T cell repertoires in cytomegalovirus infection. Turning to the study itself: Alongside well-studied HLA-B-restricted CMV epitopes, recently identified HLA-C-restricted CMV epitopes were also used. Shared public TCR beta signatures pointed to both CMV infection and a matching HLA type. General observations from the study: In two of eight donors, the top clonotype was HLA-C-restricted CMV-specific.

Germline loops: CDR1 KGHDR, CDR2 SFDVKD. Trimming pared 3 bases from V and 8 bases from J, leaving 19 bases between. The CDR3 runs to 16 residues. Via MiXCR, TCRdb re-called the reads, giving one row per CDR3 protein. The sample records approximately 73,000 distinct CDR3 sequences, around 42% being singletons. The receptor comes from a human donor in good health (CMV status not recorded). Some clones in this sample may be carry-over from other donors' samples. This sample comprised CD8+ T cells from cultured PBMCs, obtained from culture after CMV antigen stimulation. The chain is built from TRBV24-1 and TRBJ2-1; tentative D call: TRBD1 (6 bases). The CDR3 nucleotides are TGTGCCACCAGTGATAGCCGGGACACCATCGGGGATGAGCAGTTCTTC. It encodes CATSDSRDTIGDEQFF.